The clone carrying this TCR beta chain was found once. This sample was taken from a study of blood T cell repertoires in COVID-19. Overall study: The study drew acute and convalescent COVID-19 samples from the United States, Italy and Spain. Sample material is recorded as cDNA or gDNA derived from T cells, B-cell-depleted T cells, or PBMCs.

In Seattle, patients joined the study during active infection and were tracked longitudinally. Per the germline V gene, CDR1 is MNHEY and CDR2 is SMNVEV (reference sequence). This CDR3 comprises 15 residues. The ends lost 6 bases at V and 8 bases at J; junction bases unmatched: 11. Original analysis: Reference gene primer amplification gave estimated nucleated cell counts. Assay: immunoSEQ multiplex PCR; the TCRdb copy retains only in-frame clones and omits some. That table gives V, J and clone size, and the DNA gave D and trimming. The sample gives about 230,000 clones, 83% of which show up once; 1.3% is in the top ten.

This receptor was obtained from a woman aged 30 to 39 with COVID-19, enrolled during active disease. Input material: peripheral blood. J is TRBJ1-2 and V is TRBV27, with 11 bases fitting TRBD1. CDR3: CASSPIQGQGGGYTF. The CDR3 DNA is TGTGCCAGCAGCCCCATCCAGGGACAGGGGGGAGGCTACACCTTC.